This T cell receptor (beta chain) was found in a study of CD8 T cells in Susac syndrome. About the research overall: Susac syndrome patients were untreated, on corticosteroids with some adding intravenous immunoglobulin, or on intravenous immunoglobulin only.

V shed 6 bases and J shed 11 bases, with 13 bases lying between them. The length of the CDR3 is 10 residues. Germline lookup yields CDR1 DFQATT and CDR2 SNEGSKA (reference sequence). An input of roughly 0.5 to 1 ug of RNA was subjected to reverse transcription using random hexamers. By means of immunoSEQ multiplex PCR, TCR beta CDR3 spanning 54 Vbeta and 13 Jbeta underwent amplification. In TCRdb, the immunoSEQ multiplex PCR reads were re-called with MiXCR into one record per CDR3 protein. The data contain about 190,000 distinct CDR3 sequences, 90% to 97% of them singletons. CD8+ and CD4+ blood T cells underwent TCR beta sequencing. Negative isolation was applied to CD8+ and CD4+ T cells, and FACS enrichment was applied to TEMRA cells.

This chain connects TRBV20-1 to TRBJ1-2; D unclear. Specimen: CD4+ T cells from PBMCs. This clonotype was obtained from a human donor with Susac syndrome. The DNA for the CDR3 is TGCAGTGCAGGGCCAAATCCGTACACCTTC. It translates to CSAGPNPYTF.